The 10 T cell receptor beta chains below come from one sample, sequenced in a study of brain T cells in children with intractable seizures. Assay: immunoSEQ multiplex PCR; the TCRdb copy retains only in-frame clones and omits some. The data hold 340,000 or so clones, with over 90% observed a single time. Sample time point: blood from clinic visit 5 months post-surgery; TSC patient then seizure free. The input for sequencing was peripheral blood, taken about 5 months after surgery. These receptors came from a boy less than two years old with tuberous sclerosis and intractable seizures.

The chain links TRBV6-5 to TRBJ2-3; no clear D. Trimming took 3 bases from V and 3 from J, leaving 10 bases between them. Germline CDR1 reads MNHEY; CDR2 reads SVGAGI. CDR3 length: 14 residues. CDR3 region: CASSYSTATDTQYF. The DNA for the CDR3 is TGTGCCAGCAGTTATTCTACTGCGACAGATACGCAGTATTTT.

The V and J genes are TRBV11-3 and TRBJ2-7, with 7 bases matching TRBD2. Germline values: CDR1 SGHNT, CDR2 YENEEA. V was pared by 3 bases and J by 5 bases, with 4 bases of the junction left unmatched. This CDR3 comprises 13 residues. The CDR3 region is CASSFREENEQYF. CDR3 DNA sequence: TGTGCCAGCAGCTTCCGGGAGGAGAACGAGCAGTACTTC. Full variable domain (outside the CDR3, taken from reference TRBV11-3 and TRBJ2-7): EAGVVQSPRYKIIEKKQPVAFWCNPISGHNTLYWYLQNLGQGPELLIRYENEEAVDDSQLPKDRFSAERLKGVDSTLKIQPAELGDSAVYLCASSFREENEQYFGPGTRLTVT.

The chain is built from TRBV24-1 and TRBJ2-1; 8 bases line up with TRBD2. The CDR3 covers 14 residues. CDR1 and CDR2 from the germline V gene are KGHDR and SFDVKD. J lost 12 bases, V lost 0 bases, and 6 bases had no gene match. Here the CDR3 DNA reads TGTGCCACCAGTGATTTGCCCAGCGGGGGTTGGCAGTTCTTC. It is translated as CATSDLPSGGWQFF.

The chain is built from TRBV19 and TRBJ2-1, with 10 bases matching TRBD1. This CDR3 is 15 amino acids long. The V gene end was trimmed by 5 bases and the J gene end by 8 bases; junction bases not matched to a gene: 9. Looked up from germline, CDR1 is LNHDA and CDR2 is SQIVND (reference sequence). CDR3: CASSYQTGGLDEQFF. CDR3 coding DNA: TGTGCCAGTAGTTACCAGACAGGGGGCCTCGATGAGCAGTTCTTC.

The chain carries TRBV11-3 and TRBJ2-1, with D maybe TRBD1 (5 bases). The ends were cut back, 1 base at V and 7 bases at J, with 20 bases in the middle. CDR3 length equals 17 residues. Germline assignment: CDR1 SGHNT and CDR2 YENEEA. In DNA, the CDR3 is TGTGCCAGCAGCTTAGTGGTAGGAACAGGTGGCTCGAATGAGCAGTTCTTC. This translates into CASSLVVGTGGSNEQFF.

CDR3 sequence: CASSSGWSNQPQHF. Written as DNA, the CDR3 is TGTGCCAGCAGTTCAGGGTGGAGCAATCAGCCCCAGCATTTT. The V call is TRBV27, the J call TRBJ1-5; the D gene is possibly TRBD1 (5 bases). This CDR3 region has 14 residues. The V end was cut by 4 bases, the J end by 1 base, with 8 bases between. The germline V gene encodes CDR1 MNHEY and CDR2 SMNVEV (reference sequence).

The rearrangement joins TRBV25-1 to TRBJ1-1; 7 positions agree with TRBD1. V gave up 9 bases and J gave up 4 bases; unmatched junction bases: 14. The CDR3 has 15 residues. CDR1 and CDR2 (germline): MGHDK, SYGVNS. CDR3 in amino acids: CASVGKGARGTEAFF. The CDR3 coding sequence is TGTGCCAGTGTAGGGAAGGGGGCTCGGGGCACTGAAGCTTTCTTT.

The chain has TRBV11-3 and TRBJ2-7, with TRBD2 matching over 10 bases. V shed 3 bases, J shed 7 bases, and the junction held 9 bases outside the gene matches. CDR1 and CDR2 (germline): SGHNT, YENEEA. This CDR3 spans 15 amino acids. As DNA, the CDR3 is TGTGCCAGCAGCTTCCTCGGGCTAGCGGGAGTTGAGCAGTACTTC. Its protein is CASSFLGLAGVEQYF. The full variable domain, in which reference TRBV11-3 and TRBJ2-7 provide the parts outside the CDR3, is EAGVVQSPRYKIIEKKQPVAFWCNPISGHNTLYWYLQNLGQGPELLIRYENEEAVDDSQLPKDRFSAERLKGVDSTLKIQPAELGDSAVYLCASSFLGLAGVEQYFGPGTRLTVT.

CDR3 loop: CASSDRRQAEKLFF. CDR3 nucleotides: TGTGCCAGCAGTGATAGAAGGCAGGCTGAAAAACTGTTTTTT. The J gene is TRBJ1-4, the V gene TRBV2; no definite D call. The germline gives CDR1 SNHLY, CDR2 FYNNEI. V lost 3 bases and J lost 7, with 12 bases in between. The CDR3 contains 14 residues.

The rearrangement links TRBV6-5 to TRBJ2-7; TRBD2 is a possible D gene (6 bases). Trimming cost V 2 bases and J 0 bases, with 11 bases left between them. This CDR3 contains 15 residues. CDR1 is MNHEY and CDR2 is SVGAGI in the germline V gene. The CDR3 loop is CASSYTGTSSYEQYF. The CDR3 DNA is TGTGCCAGCAGTTACACCGGGACTTCCTCCTACGAGCAGTACTTC.